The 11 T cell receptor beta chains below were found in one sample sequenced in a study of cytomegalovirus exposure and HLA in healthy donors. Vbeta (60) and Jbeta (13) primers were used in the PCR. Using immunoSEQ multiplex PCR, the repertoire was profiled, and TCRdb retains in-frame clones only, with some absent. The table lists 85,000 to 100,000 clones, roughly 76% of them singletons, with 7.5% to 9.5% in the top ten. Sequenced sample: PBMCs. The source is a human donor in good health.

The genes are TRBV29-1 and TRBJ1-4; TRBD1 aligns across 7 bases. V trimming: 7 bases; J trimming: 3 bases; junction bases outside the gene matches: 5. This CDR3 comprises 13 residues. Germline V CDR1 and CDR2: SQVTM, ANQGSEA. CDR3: CSAQGQPNEKLFF. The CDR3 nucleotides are TGCAGCGCCCAGGGACAGCCTAATGAAAAACTGTTTTTT.

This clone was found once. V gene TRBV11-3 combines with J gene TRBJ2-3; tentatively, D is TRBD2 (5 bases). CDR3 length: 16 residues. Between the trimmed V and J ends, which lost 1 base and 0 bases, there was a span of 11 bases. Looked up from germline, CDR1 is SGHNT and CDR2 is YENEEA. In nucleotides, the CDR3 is TGTGCCAGCAGCTTAGGGTCAGGACTGAGCACAGATACGCAGTATTTT. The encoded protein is CASSLGSGLSTDTQYF.

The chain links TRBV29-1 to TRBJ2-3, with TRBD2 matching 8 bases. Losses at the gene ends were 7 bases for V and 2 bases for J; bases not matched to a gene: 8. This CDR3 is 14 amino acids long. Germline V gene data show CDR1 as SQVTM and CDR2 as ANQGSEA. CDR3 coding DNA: TGCAGCGACGCCCTAGCGGGCTTCACAGATACGCAGTATTTT. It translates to CSDALAGFTDTQYF.

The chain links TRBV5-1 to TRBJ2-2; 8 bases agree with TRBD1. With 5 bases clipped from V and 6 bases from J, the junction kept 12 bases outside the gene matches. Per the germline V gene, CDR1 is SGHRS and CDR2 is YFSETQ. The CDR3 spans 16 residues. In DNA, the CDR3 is TGCGCCAGCAGTTCCGGAGGACAGGGATCCCCCGGGGAGCTGTTTTTT. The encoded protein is CASSSGGQGSPGELFF.

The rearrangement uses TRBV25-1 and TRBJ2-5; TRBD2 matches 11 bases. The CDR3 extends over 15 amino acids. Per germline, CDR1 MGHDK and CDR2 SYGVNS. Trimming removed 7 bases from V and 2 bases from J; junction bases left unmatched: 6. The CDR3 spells CASTSGGPGQETQYF. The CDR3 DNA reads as TGTGCCAGCACTAGCGGGGGGCCCGGGCAAGAGACCCAGTACTTC.

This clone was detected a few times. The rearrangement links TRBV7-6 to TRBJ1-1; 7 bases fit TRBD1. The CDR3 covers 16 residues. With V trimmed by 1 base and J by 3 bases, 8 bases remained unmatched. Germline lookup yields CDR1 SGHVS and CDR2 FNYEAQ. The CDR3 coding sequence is TGTGCCAGCAGCTTAGGAACAGGGGCATCGGACACTGAAGCTTTCTTT. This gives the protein CASSLGTGASDTEAFF. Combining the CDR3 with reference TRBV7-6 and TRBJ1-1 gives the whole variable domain GAGVSQSPRYKVTKRGQDVALRCDPISGHVSLYWYRQALGQGPEFLTYFNYEAQQDKSGLPNDRFSAERPEGSISTLTIQRTEQRDSAMYRCASSLGTGASDTEAFFGQGTRLTVV.

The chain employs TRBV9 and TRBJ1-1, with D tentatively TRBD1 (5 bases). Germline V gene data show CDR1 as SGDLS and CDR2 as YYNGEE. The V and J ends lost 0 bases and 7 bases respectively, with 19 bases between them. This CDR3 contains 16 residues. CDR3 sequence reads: CASSVGGRGVGGEAFF. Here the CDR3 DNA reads TGTGCCAGCAGCGTAGGGGGTCGGGGGGTAGGCGGTGAAGCTTTCTTT.

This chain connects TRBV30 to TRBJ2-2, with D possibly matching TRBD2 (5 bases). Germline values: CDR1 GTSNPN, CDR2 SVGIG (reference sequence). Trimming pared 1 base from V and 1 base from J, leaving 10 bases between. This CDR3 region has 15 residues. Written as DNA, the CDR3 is TGTGCCTGGAGTGGAGAGCGGATGAACACCGGGGAGCTGTTTTTT. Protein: CAWSGERMNTGELFF.

Here the CDR3 reads CASQNRYNEQFF. The CDR3 DNA is TGTGCCAGCCAAAACAGGTACAATGAGCAGTTCTTC. The genes are TRBV6-5 and TRBJ2-1; weak D call: TRBD1 (5 bases). The CDR3 sequence is 12 residues long. Looked up from germline, CDR1 is MNHEY and CDR2 is SVGAGI. Trimming took 8 bases from V and 4 from J, leaving 9 bases between them.

The CDR3 DNA is TGTGCCAGCAGCGTAGATCCGAATTCACCCCTCCACTTT. Translated: CASSVDPNSPLHF. The chain is built from TRBV9 and TRBJ1-6; no clear D gene. The V end lost 0 bases, the J end lost 7 bases, and 5 bases lay between the germline ends. CDR3 length: 13 amino acids. CDR1 and CDR2 from the germline V gene are SGDLS and YYNGEE.

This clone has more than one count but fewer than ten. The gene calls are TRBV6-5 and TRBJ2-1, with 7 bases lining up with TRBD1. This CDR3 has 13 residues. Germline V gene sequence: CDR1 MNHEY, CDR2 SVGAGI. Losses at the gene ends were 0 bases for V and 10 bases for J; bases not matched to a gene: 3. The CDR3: CASSYSPGGEQFF. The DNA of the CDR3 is TGTGCCAGCAGTTACTCGCCAGGGGGAGAGCAGTTCTTC.